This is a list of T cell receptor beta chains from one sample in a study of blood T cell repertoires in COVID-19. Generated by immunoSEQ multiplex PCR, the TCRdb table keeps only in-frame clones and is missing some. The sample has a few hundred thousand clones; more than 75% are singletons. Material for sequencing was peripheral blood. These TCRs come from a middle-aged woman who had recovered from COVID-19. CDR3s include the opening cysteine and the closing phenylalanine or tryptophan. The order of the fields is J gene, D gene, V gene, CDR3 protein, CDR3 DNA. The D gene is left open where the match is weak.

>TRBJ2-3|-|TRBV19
CASSSRRADTQYF
TGTGCCAGTAGTTCCCGCCGAGCCGATACGCAGTATTTT
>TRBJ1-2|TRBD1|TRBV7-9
CASSPTGNYGYTF
TGTGCCAGCAGCCCGACAGGGAACTATGGCTACACCTTC
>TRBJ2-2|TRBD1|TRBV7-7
CASSPGQVNTGELFF
TGTGCCAGCAGTCCGGGACAGGTGAACACCGGGGAGCTGTTTTTT
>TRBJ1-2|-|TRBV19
CASSIVIGGAYGYTF
TGTGCCAGTAGTATTGTGATCGGGGGGGCCTATGGCTACACCTTC
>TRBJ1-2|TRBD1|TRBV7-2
CASSPPGGNYGYTF
TGTGCCAGCAGCCCCCCAGGGGGGAACTATGGCTACACCTTC
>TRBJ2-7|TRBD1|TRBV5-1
CASSPTGEYEQYF
TGCGCCAGCAGCCCGACAGGGGAGTACGAGCAGTACTTC
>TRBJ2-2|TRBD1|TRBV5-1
CASSGRQGTTGELFF
TGCGCCAGCAGCGGGAGACAGGGGACCACCGGGGAGCTGTTTTTT
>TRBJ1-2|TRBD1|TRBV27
CASSLGGTGVHYGYTF
TGTGCCAGCAGTTTAGGGGGGACAGGGGTTCACTATGGCTACACCTTC
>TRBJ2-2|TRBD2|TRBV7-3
CASSPGGGLHTGELFF
TGTGCCAGCAGCCCCGGGGGGGGGTTGCACACCGGGGAGCTGTTTTTT
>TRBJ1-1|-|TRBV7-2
CASSLWGNRVTEAFF
TGTGCCAGCAGCTTATGGGGAAACAGGGTGACTGAAGCTTTCTTT
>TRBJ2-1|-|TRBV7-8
CASSPWGPWQFF
TGTGCCAGCAGCCCGTGGGGCCCCTGGCAGTTCTTC
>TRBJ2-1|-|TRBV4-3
CASSQDLAGNYNEQFF
TGCGCCAGCAGCCAAGATTTGGCGGGGAACTACAATGAGCAGTTCTTC
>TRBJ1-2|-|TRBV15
CATRGTANYGYTF
TGTGCCACCAGGGGGACTGCGAACTATGGCTACACCTTC
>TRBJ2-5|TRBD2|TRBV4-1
CASSPRGGASTAQYF
TGCGCCAGCAGCCCCCGGGGAGGGGCGAGTACGGCCCAGTACTTC
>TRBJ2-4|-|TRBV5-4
CASSAQLAGGNIQYF
TGTGCCAGCAGCGCACAACTAGCCGGGGGAAACATTCAGTACTTC